These 3 T cell receptor beta chains share one sample of origin, sequenced in a study of blood T cell repertoires in COVID-19. Here immunoSEQ multiplex PCR was the method, and the copy in TCRdb shows in-frame clones only, minus some. The repertoire holds some 230,000 clones, with 65% to 90% as singletons. The specimen sequenced was peripheral blood. The receptor source for this set is a woman aged 45 to 65 with acute or convalescent COVID-19.

The rearrangement links TRBV28 to TRBJ2-3; 12 bases are a match to TRBD2. V was pared by 6 bases and J by 2 bases, with 9 bases of the junction left unmatched. The CDR3 is 17 residues long. The germline gives CDR1 MDHEN, CDR2 SYDVKM. The CDR3: CASSPSWTSGTTDTQYF. CDR3 sequence (DNA): TGTGCCAGCAGCCCCTCTTGGACTAGCGGGACCACAGATACGCAGTATTTT.

The genes are TRBV18 and TRBJ1-6; TRBD1 matches at 9 bases. The CDR3 consists of 15 residues. Germline V gene lookup returns CDR1 KGHSH and CDR2 LQKENI. V lost 3 bases, J lost 9 bases, and 6 bases stayed unmatched. DNA for the CDR3: TGTGCCAGCTCACCCCGGGGACAGGGCGGTTCACCCCTCCACTTT. Translation gives CASSPRGQGGSPLHF.

The V and J genes are TRBV5-6 and TRBJ1-3; D is perhaps TRBD1 (5 bases). Germline assignment: CDR1 SGHDT and CDR2 YYEEEE. CDR3 size: 14 residues. V lost 1 base, J lost 2 bases, and 7 bases lay in between. CDR3 sequence: CASSLIGAGNTIYF. The CDR3 DNA reads as TGTGCCAGCAGCTTGATAGGGGCTGGAAACACCATATATTTT.